This note documents a single T cell receptor beta chain sequence. Its antigen is not known. This sample is drawn from a study of monozygotic twins with inflammatory bowel disease. The germline V gene encodes CDR1 LGHDT and CDR2 YNNKEL (reference sequence). The CDR3 is 14 residues long. Study observations and caveats: Among T cells, the various subtypes were not distinguishable.

Every TCR library used about 3,700 ng of total RNA. The authors ran two nested PCRs of roughly 16 and 10 cycles on TCRalpha and TCRbeta cDNA. TCRdb reprocessed the 5' RACE reads and keeps a single row for each CDR3 protein, giving no DNA. The specimen's table records 330,000 or so distinct CDR3 sequences. The sequence derives from a human donor with ulcerative colitis or Crohn's disease, or a healthy co-twin of an affected twin (not recorded which). The rearrangement joins TRBV3-1 to TRBJ2-4. The source material was blood. The CDR3 loop reads CASAKWLGENMQYF.